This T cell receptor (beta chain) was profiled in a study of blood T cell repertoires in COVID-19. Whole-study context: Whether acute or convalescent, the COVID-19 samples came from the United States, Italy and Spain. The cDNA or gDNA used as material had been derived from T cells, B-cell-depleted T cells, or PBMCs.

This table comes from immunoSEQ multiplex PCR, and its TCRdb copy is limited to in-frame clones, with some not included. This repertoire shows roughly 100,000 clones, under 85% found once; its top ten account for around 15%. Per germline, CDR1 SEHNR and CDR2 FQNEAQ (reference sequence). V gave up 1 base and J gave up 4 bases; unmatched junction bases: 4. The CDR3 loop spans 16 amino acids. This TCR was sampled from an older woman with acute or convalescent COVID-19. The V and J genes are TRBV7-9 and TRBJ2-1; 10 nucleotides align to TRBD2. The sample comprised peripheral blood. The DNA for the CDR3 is TGTGCCAGCAGCTTAGAGCGAGCGGGGGGGTACAATGAGCAGTTCTTC. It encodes CASSLERAGGYNEQFF. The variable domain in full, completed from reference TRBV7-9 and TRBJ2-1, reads DTGVSQNPRHKITKRGQNVTFRCDPISEHNRLYWYRQTLGQGPEFLTYFQNEAQLEKSRLLSDRFSAERPKGSFSTLEIQRTEQGDSAMYLCASSLERAGGYNEQFFGPGTRLTVL.